This T cell receptor (beta chain) was captured in a study of shared clonotypes between healthy human individuals. Sequenced by immunoSEQ multiplex PCR; TCRdb stores in-frame clones only, minus some. The sample holds about 1 million clones, more than 75% seen once. The sample consisted of memory CD4+ T cells from PBMCs. Subset of the sample: CD45RA-negative fraction. This clonotype originated in a man in his late teens or twenties in good health. Some clones in this sample may be carry-over from other donors' samples.

The CDR3 reads CASSGGPALIYGYTF. The CDR3 nucleotides are TGTGCCAGTAGTGGGGGGCCAGCTTTGATCTATGGCTACACCTTC. The chain has TRBV19 and TRBJ1-2, with TRBD1 as a possible D gene (6 bases). V gave up 5 bases and J gave up 4 bases, with 17 bases separating them. From germline, CDR1 is LNHDA and CDR2 SQIVND (reference sequence). CDR3 length: 15 amino acids. Using reference TRBV19 and TRBJ1-2 for the parts outside the CDR3, the full variable domain is DGGITQSPKYLFRKEGQNVTLSCEQNLNHDAMYWYRQDPGQGLRLIYYSQIVNDFQKGDIAEGYSVSREKKESFPLTVTSAQKNPTAFYLCASSGGPALIYGYTFGSGTRLTVV.